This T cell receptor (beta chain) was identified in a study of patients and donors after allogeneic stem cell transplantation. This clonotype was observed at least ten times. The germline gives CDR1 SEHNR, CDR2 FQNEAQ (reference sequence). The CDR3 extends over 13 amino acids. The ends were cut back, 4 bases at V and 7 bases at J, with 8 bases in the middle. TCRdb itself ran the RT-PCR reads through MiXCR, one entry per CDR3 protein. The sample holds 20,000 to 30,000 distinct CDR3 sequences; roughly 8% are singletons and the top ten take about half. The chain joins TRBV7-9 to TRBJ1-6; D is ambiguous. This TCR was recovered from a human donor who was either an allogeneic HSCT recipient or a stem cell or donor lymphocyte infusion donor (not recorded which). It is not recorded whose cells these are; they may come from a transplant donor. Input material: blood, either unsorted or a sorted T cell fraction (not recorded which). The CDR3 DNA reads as TGTGCCAGCAGCTACTCGGCAAATTCACCCCTCCACTTT. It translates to CASSYSANSPLHF.